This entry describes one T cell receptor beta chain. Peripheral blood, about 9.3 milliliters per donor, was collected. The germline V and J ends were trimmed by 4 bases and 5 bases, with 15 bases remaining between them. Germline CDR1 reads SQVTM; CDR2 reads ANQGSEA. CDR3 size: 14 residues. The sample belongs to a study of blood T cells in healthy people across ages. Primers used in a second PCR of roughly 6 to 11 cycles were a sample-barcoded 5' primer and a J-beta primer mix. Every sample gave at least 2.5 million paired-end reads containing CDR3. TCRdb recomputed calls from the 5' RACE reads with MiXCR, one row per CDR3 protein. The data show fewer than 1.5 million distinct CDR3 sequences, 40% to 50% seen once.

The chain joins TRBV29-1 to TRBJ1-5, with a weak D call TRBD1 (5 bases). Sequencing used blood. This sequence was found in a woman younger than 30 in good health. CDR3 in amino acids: CSVVGGSPDQPQHF. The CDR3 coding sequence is TGCAGCGTTGTGGGGGGGTCACCGGATCAGCCCCAGCATTTT.